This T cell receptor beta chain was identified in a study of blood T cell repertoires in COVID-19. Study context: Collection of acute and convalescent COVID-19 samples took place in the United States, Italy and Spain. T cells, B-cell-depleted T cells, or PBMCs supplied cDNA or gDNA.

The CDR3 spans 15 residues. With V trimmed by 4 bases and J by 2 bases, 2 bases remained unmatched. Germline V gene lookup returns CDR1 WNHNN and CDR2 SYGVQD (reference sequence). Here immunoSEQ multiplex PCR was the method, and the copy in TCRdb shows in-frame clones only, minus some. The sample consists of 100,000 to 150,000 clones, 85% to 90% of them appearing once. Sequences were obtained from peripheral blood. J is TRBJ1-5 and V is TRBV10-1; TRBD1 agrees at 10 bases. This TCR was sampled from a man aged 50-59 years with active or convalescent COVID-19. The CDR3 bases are TGCGCCAGCAGTGCCGGGACAGGGGGCAATCAGCCCCAGCATTTT. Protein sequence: CASSAGTGGNQPQHF.